Sequencing of this T cell receptor (beta chain) was carried out in a study of CD8+ T cells in alopecia areata. Study overall: It was 6 to 18 months of tofacitinib, and then there were 6 months off drug.

Study results and limitations: Treatment with tofacitinib significantly lowered scalp clonality and reduced expanded CD8+ clones among the top 100. Among the cells sequenced in scalp samples are also the resident alphabeta T cells of normal skin. Compared with mice, patients displayed less clear TCR sharing, possibly for HLA-related reasons.

Treatment: oral pan-JAK inhibitor, 5-10 mg twice daily. Concerning this clone itself: What it recognizes is unknown.

Investigators isolated RNA and reverse transcribed it into cDNA to act as the sequencing template. TCRdb's copy holds only in-frame clones and misses some; the assay was immunoSEQ multiplex PCR. The table records some 170,000 clones, roughly 50% of them present only once. J lost 6 bases, V lost 1 base, and 10 bases had no gene match. CDR3 length equals 17 residues. Per germline, CDR1 SGHNT and CDR2 YYREEE (reference sequence). This specimen consisted of CD4+ T cells sorted from blood, obtained at approximately week 55, from a patient treated with tofacitinib. The chain employs TRBV5-4 and TRBJ2-1, with 10 bases fitting TRBD2. The receptor comes from a human donor with alopecia areata. The chain's CDR3 is CASSLPPVSGGANEQFF. The CDR3 nucleotides read TGTGCCAGCAGCTTGCCCCCTGTGAGCGGGGGGGCCAATGAGCAGTTCTTC.